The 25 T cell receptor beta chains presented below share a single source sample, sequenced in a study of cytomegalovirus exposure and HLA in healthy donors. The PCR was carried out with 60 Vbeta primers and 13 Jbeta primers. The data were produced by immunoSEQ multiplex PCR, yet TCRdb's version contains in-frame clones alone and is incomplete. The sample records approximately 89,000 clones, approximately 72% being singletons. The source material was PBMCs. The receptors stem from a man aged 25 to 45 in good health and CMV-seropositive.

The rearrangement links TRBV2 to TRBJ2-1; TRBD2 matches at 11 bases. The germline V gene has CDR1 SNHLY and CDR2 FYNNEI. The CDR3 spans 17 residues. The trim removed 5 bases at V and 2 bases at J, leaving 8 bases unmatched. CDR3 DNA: TGTGCCAGCAGTCCAACCTCTAGCGGGGGGCCCTACAATGAGCAGTTCTTC. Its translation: CASSPTSSGGPYNEQFF.

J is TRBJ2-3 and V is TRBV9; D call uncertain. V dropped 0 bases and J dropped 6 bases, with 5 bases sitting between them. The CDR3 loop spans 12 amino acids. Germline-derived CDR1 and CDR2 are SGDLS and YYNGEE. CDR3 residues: CASSVARDTQYF. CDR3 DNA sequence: TGTGCCAGCAGCGTAGCTAGGGATACGCAGTATTTT.

The CDR3 nucleotides read TGTGCCAGCAGCTTAGCCAGTACCTCGGGATTCTACGAGCAGTACTTC. As protein: CASSLASTSGFYEQYF. The rearrangement links TRBV7-2 to TRBJ2-7, with TRBD2 as a possible D gene (5 bases). The V end lost 0 bases, the J end lost 3 bases, and 15 bases lay between the germline ends. Germline CDR1 SGHTA, CDR2 FQGNSA. The CDR3 length is 16 residues.

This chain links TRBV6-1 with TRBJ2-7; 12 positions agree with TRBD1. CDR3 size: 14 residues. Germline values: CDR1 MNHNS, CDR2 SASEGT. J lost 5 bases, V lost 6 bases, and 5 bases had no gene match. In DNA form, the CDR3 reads TGTGCCAGCAGCGACCGGGACAGGGGGCACGAGCAGTACTTC. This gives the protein CASSDRDRGHEQYF.

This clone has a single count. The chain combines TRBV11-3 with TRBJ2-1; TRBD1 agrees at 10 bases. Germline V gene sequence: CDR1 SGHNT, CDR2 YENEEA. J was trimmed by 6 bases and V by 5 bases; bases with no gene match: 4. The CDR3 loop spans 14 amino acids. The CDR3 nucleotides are TGTGCCAGCAGCAGGACAGGGGGAGTCAATGAGCAGTTCTTC. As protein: CASSRTGGVNEQFF.

This CDR3 is CASSLDTGLSRYNEQFF. The CDR3 DNA reads TGTGCCAGCAGCTTAGACACCGGACTTTCGAGGTACAATGAGCAGTTCTTC. The chain joins TRBV11-2 to TRBJ2-1, with D perhaps TRBD2 (5 bases). This CDR3 spans 17 amino acids. The germline V gene has CDR1 SGHAT and CDR2 FQNNGV. The V end was cut by 0 bases, the J end by 4 bases, with 16 bases between.

The CDR3 coding sequence is TGTGCCAGTACCAGACAGGGTGGTTGGGACGAGCAGTACTTC. It translates to CASTRQGGWDEQYF. The chain couples TRBV19 to TRBJ2-7, with 7 nucleotides matching TRBD1. This CDR3 region has 14 residues. With V trimmed by 7 bases and J by 5 bases, 11 bases remained unmatched. Germline assignment: CDR1 LNHDA and CDR2 SQIVND (reference sequence).

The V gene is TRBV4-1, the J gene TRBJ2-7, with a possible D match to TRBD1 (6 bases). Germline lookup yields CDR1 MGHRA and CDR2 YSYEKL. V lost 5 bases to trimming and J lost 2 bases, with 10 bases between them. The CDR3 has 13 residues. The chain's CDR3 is CASSLQGAYEQYF. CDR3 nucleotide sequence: TGCGCCAGCAGCTTACAGGGTGCCTACGAGCAGTACTTC.

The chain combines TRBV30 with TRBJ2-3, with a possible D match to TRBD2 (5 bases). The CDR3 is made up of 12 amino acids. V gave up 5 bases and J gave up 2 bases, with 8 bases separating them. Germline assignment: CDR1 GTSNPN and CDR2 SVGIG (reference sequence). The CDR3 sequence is CAWGRYTDTQYF. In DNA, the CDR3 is TGTGCCTGGGGGAGATACACAGATACGCAGTATTTT.

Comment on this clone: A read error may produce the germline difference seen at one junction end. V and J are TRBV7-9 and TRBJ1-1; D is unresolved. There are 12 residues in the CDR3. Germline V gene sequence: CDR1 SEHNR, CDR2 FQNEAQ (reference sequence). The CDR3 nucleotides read TGTTCCAGCAGCTCACCTCGGGCTGAAGCTTTCTTT. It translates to CSSSSPRAEAFF.

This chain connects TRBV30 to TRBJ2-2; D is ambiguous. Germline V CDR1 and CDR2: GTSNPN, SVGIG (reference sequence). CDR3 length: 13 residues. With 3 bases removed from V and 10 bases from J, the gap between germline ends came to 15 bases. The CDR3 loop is CAWSQSLNKELFF. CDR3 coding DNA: TGTGCCTGGAGCCAAAGCTTGAATAAGGAGCTGTTTTTT. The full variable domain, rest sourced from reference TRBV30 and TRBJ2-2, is SQTIHQWPATLVQPVGSPLSLECTVEGTSNPNLYWYRQAAGRGLQLLFYSVGIGQISSEVPQNLSASRPQDRQFILSSKKLLLSDSGFYLCAWSQSLNKELFFGEGSRLTVL.

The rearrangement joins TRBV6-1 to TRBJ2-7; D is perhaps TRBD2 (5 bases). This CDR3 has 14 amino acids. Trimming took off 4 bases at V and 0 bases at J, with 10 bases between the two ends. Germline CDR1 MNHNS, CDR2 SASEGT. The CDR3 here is CASSGLPSSYEQYF. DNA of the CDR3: TGTGCCAGCAGTGGACTACCGAGCTCCTACGAGCAGTACTTC.

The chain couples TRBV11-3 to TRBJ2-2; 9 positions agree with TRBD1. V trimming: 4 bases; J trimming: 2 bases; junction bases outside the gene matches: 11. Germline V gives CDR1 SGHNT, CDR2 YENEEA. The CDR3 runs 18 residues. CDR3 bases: TGTGCCAGCAGCTATGACAGGGGGTCGGCCAAAAACACCGGGGAGCTGTTTTTT. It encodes CASSYDRGSAKNTGELFF.

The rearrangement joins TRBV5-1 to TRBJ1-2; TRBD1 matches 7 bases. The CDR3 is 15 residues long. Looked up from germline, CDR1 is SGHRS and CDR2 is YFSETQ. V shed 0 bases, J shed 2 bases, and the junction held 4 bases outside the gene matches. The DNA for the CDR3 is TGCGCCAGCAGCTTGGGGCAACAGGGGAACTATGGCTACACCTTC. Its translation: CASSLGQQGNYGYTF.

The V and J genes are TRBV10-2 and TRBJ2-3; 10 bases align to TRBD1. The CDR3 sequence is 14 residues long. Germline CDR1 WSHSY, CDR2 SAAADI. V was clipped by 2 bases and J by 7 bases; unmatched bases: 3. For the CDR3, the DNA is TGCGCCAGCAGTGAGGGGACAGGGGAATATACGCAGTATTTT. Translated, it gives CASSEGTGEYTQYF.

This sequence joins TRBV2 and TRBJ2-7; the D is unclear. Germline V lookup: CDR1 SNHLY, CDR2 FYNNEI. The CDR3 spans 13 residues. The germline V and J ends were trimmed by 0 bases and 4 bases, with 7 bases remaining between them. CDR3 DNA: TGTGCCAGCAGTGAAGCTGGCCCGTACGAGCAGTACTTC. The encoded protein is CASSEAGPYEQYF.

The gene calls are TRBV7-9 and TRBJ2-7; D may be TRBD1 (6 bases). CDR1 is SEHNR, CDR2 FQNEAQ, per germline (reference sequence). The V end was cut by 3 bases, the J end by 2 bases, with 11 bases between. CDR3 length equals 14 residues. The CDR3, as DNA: TGTGCCAGCAGCTTTTTCAGGGGCACCTACGAGCAGTACTTC. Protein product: CASSFFRGTYEQYF.

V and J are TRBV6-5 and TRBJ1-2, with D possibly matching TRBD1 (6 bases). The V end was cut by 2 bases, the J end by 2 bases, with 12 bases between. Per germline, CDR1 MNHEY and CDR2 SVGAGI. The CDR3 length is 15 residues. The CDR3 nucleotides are TGTGCCAGCAGTTACGGGGGACACCTCAACTATGGCTACACCTTC. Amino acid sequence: CASSYGGHLNYGYTF.

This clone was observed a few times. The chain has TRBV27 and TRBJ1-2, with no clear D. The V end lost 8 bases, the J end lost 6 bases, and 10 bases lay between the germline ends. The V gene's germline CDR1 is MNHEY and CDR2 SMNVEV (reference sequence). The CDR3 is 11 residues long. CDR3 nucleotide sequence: TGTGCCAGCGGAACTATGCATGGCTACACCTTC. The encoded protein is CASGTMHGYTF.

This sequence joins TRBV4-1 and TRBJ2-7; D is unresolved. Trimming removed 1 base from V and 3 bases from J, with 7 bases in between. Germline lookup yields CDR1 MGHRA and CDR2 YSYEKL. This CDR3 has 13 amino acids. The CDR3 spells CASSQGPFYEQYF. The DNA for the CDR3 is TGCGCCAGCAGCCAAGGTCCGTTCTACGAGCAGTACTTC.

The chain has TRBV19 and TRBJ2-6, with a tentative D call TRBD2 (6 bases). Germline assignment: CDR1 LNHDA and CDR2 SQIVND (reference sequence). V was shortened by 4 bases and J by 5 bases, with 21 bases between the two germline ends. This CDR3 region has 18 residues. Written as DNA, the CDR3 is TGTGCCAGTAGTAACGGGGGAGACAAGTCCAGGTGGGCCAACGTCCTGACTTTC. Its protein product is CASSNGGDKSRWANVLTF.

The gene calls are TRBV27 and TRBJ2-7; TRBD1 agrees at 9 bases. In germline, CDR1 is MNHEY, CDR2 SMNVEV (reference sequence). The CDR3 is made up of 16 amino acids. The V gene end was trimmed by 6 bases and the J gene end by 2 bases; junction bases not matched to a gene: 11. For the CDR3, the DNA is TGTGCCAGCAGCCTCGCCGGAGGACAGGGGACCTACGAGCAGTACTTC. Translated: CASSLAGGQGTYEQYF.

In DNA form, the CDR3 reads TGTGCCACATACAGCTCAACTAATGAAAAACTGTTTTTT. Its protein is CATYSSTNEKLFF. The chain employs TRBV19 and TRBJ1-4; D call uncertain. This CDR3 comprises 13 residues. The V end lost 10 bases, the J end lost 0 bases, and 9 bases lay between the germline ends. The V gene's germline CDR1 is LNHDA and CDR2 SQIVND (reference sequence).

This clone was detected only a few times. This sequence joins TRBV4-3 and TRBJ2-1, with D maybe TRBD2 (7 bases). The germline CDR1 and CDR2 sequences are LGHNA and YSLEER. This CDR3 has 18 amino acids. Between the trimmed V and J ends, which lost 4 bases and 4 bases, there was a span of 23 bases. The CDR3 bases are TGCGCCAGCAGCCCGGGCCGCGCGGCGGGGGCTCTTTACAATGAGCAGTTCTTC. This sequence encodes CASSPGRAAGALYNEQFF.

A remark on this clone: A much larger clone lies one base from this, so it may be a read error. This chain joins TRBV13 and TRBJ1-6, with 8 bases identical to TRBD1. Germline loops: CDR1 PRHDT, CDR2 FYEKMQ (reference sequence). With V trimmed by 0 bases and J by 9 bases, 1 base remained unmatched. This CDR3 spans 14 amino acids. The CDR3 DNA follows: TGTGCCAGCAGCTTAGGGACAGGGGTTTCACCCCTCCACTTT. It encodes CASSLGTGVSPLHF.